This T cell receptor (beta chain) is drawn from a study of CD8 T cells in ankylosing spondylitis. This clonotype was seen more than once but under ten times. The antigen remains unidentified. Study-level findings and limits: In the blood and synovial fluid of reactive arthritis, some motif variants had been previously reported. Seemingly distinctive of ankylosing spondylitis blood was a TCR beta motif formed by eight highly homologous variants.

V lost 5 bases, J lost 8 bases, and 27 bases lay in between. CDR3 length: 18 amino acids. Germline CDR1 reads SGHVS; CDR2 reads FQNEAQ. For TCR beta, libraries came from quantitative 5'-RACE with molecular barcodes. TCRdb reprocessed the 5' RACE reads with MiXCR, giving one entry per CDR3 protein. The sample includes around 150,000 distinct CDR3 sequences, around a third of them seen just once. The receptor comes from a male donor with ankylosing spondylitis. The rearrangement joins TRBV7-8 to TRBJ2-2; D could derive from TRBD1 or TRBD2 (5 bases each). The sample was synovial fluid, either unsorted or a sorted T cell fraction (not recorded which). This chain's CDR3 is CASSRNRDPRGPGGELFF. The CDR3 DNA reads TGTGCCAGCAGCCGGAACCGGGACCCCCGGGGACCAGGGGGGGAGCTGTTTTTT.